What follows are 30 T cell receptor beta chains derived from one specimen sequenced in a study of cytomegalovirus exposure and HLA in healthy donors. The PCR ran on 60 Vbeta and 13 Jbeta primers. TCRdb's table, derived via immunoSEQ multiplex PCR, lists solely in-frame clones and lacks some. The table records over 45,000 clones, 78% of them present only once. The source material was PBMCs. The receptors here all came from a female donor in good health and CMV-seronegative.

The chain uses TRBV5-5 and TRBJ2-3, with D possibly matching TRBD1 (6 bases). Trimming pared 1 base from V and 4 bases from J, leaving 10 bases between. Germline CDR1 reads SGHKS; CDR2 reads YYEKEE (reference sequence). The CDR3 has 14 amino acids. The CDR3 region is CASSLTGRADTQYF. CDR3 coding DNA: TGTGCCAGCAGCTTGACAGGGCGAGCAGATACGCAGTATTTT.

The chain is built from TRBV11-1 and TRBJ2-6; D might be TRBD2 (5 bases). V lost 3 bases and J lost 0, with 12 bases in between. From germline, CDR1 is SGHAT and CDR2 FQDESV (reference sequence). The CDR3 consists of 17 residues. DNA for the CDR3: TGTGCCAGCAGCTTTGGGCGGGCGTACTCTGGGGCCAACGTCCTGACTTTC. Translating it yields CASSFGRAYSGANVLTF.

This clone was seen more than once but under ten times. The V call is TRBV19, the J call TRBJ1-2; D is unclear. Trimming removed 2 bases from V and 4 bases from J, with 23 bases in between. The germline V gene has CDR1 LNHDA and CDR2 SQIVND (reference sequence). The CDR3 is made up of 18 amino acids. The CDR3 DNA sequence: TGTGCCAGTAGTATAATTGGCCAACGATTGCCGAGGCTCTATGGCTACACCTTC. This encodes CASSIIGQRLPRLYGYTF.

V usage is TRBV5-1 and J usage is TRBJ2-1; 7 bases fit TRBD1. Trimming took 4 bases from V and 5 from J; bases not matched to a gene: 3. The CDR3 sequence is 13 residues long. The germline V gene encodes CDR1 SGHRS and CDR2 YFSETQ. The CDR3 nucleotides are TGCGCCAGCAGCCTAAGGGGGCACAATGAGCAGTTCTTC. This codes for CASSLRGHNEQFF.

The rearrangement uses TRBV5-1 and TRBJ2-2; a possible D gene is TRBD2 (5 bases). V lost 2 bases and J 5 bases, leaving 13 bases between the germline ends. There are 15 residues in the CDR3. From germline, CDR1 is SGHRS and CDR2 YFSETQ. The CDR3, as DNA: TGCGCCAGCAGCTTAGGCAGTCCGGGGACCGGGGAGCTGTTTTTT. Encoded protein: CASSLGSPGTGELFF.

The chain is built from TRBV30 and TRBJ2-3, with D possibly matching TRBD2 (7 bases). Germline values: CDR1 GTSNPN, CDR2 SVGIG (reference sequence). The CDR3 has 15 residues. V was cut by 2 bases and J by 1 base, with 13 bases left in between. The CDR3 DNA sequence: TGTGCCTGGAGTCCCCAGGGGAGGGGCACAGATACGCAGTATTTT. It yields the protein CAWSPQGRGTDTQYF.

Turning to this clone: Here the CDR3 omits its conserved ending phenylalanine or tryptophan, so a read error is the likely source. The rearrangement uses TRBV5-6 and TRBJ1-6; D unresolved. The CDR3 runs 15 residues. The germline V gene has CDR1 SGHDT and CDR2 YYEEEE. V was pared by 2 bases and J by 10 bases, with 16 bases between. CDR3 protein: CASSLSPLELSPLHL. As DNA, the CDR3 is TGTGCCAGCAGCTTATCCCCTTTGGAGCTGTCACCCCTCCACCTT.

Only a few counts were recorded for this clone. This chain connects TRBV7-3 to TRBJ2-6; D gene ambiguous. The CDR3 spans 17 residues. Germline V CDR1 and CDR2: SGHTA, FQGTGA. Trimming cost V 5 bases and J 0 bases, with 14 bases left between them. As DNA, the CDR3 is TGTGCCAGCAGCGCCGATAGGAGAAGCTCTGGGGCCAACGTCCTGACTTTC. This translates into CASSADRRSSGANVLTF. The full variable domain, in which reference TRBV7-3 and TRBJ2-6 provide the parts outside the CDR3, is GAGVSQTPSNKVTEKGKYVELRCDPISGHTALYWYRQSLGQGPEFLIYFQGTGAADDSGLPNDRFFAVRPEGSVSTLKIQRTERGDSAVYLCASSADRRSSGANVLTFGAGSRLTVL.

This chain connects TRBV5-1 to TRBJ2-7, with 7 bases matching TRBD2. CDR1 is SGHRS and CDR2 is YFSETQ in the germline V gene. The CDR3 is 14 residues long. Trimming removed 4 bases from V and 3 bases from J; junction bases left unmatched: 7. CDR3 sequence: CASSRSGDGYEQYF. DNA for the CDR3: TGCGCCAGCAGCCGGAGCGGGGATGGCTACGAGCAGTACTTC. The full variable domain, completed using reference TRBV5-1 and TRBJ2-7, is KAGVTQTPRYLIKTRGQQVTLSCSPISGHRSVSWYQQTPGQGLQFLFEYFSETQRNKGNFPGRFSGRQFSNSRSEMNVSTLELGDSALYLCASSRSGDGYEQYFGPGTRLTVT.

V usage is TRBV30 and J usage is TRBJ1-1; 7 bases agree with TRBD1. This CDR3 comprises 14 residues. Germline V CDR1 and CDR2: GTSNPN, SVGIG (reference sequence). J gave up 11 bases and V 3 bases, and 15 bases lay outside the gene matches. The CDR3 loop reads CAWSYTSTGTEAFF. CDR3 nucleotide sequence: TGTGCCTGGAGCTACACTTCAACCGGGACAGAGGCTTTCTTT.

This clone showed up just once. The rearrangement links TRBV15 to TRBJ1-1; D unclear. Trimming cost V 0 bases and J 1 base, with 6 bases left between them. Germline loops: CDR1 LNHNV, CDR2 YYDKDF (reference sequence). The CDR3 is 14 residues long. The CDR3 loop is CATSRDAENTEAFF. Written as DNA, the CDR3 is TGTGCCACCAGCAGAGATGCAGAGAACACTGAAGCTTTCTTT. The full variable domain, completed using reference TRBV15 and TRBJ1-1, is DAMVIQNPRYQVTQFGKPVTLSCSQTLNHNVMYWYQQKSSQAPKLLFHYYDKDFNNEADTPDNFQSRRPNTSFCFLDIRSPGLGDTAMYLCATSRDAENTEAFFGQGTRLTVV.

Concerning this clone: The junction does not match germline at one end; this may be a read error. This chain links TRBV7-7 with TRBJ2-5; D is uncertain. The CDR3 consists of 13 residues. CDR1 and CDR2 from the germline V gene are SSHAT and FNYEAQ (reference sequence). CDR3 sequence: CASSLVFGETQYF. The DNA of the CDR3 is TGTGCTAGCAGCTTAGTGTTCGGAGAGACCCAGTACTTC.

The chain couples TRBV5-6 to TRBJ2-7; no clear D gene. This CDR3 region has 15 residues. Trimming removed 0 bases at V and 0 bases at J, with 10 bases between. The germline CDR1 and CDR2 sequences are SGHDT and YYEEEE. As DNA, the CDR3 is TGTGCCAGCAGCTTGGGTGCGGTGAGCTCCTACGAGCAGTACTTC. It translates to CASSLGAVSSYEQYF.

CDR3 residues: CASSSHRDRVFYEQYF. CDR3 bases: TGTGCCAGCAGCTCCCACCGGGACAGGGTATTCTACGAGCAGTACTTC. The V and J genes are TRBV5-4 and TRBJ2-7; 9 positions match TRBD1. The germline CDR1 and CDR2 sequences are SGHNT and YYREEE (reference sequence). The J segment lost 3 bases and the V segment lost 3 bases, leaving 10 bases of the junction unmatched. The CDR3 covers 16 residues.

The chain has TRBV5-6 and TRBJ1-5; TRBD1 matches 8 bases. This CDR3 region has 17 residues. The germline gives CDR1 SGHDT, CDR2 YYEEEE. V was pared by 2 bases and J by 2 bases, with 9 bases of the junction left unmatched. CDR3 coding DNA: TGTGCCAGCAGCTTAAGGCAGGGGGCATCGGGCAATCAGCCCCAGCATTTT. It is translated as CASSLRQGASGNQPQHF.

Regarding this clone: One end of the junction does not line up with germline, which may come from a read error. This sequence joins TRBV27 and TRBJ2-3; 8 bases fit TRBD2. Germline CDR1 is MNHEY and CDR2 is SMNVEV (reference sequence). CDR3 size: 15 residues. The DNA of the CDR3 is TGTGCCAGCAGTCTATCCGGGGGGGCCCCGGATACGCAGTATTTT. Encoded protein: CASSLSGGAPDTQYF.

The rearrangement joins TRBV27 to TRBJ1-5, with a weak D call TRBD1 (6 bases). Trimming removed 1 base at V and 8 bases at J, with 12 bases between. From germline, CDR1 is MNHEY and CDR2 SMNVEV (reference sequence). This CDR3 has 14 amino acids. CDR3 sequence reads: CASSLFARGEPQHF. For the CDR3, the DNA is TGTGCCAGCAGTTTATTCGCCAGGGGAGAGCCCCAGCATTTT.

This clone appeared a few times. The rearrangement joins TRBV4-2 to TRBJ2-5, with D perhaps TRBD2 (5 bases). The CDR3 length is 17 residues. CDR1 is LGHNA and CDR2 is YNFKEQ in the germline V gene. V lost 0 bases and J lost 0, with 14 bases in between. CDR3 nucleotides: TGTGCCAGCAGCCAAGATGTGGGCGCGGGTCACCAAGAGACCCAGTACTTC. Residues: CASSQDVGAGHQETQYF.

This chain connects TRBV2 to TRBJ1-3; TRBD1 matches 8 bases. Germline CDR1 is SNHLY and CDR2 is FYNNEI. J gave up 4 bases and V 8 bases, and 7 bases lay outside the gene matches. CDR3 length: 14 amino acids. CDR3 bases: TGTGCCAGCCACTCGACAGGGGACGGAAACACCATATATTTT. This codes for CASHSTGDGNTIYF. Looking up the rest from reference TRBV2 and TRBJ1-3 gives the full variable domain: EPEVTQTPSHQVTQMGQEVILRCVPISNHLYFYWYRQILGQKVEFLVSFYNNEISEKSEIFDDQFSVERPDGSNFTLKIRSTKLEDSAMYFCASHSTGDGNTIYFGEGSWLTVV.

Only one count was recorded for this clone. The chain uses TRBV5-1 and TRBJ2-7, with D hard to call. Germline loops: CDR1 SGHRS, CDR2 YFSETQ. The CDR3 is 13 residues long. Trimming took off 0 bases at V and 4 bases at J, with 8 bases between the two ends. The CDR3 loop reads CASSLAAAYEQYF. As DNA, the CDR3 is TGCGCCAGCAGCTTGGCCGCGGCTTACGAGCAGTACTTC.

This clone was found a few times. The V call is TRBV6-5, the J call TRBJ1-6, with 8 nucleotides matching TRBD1. The V segment lost 5 bases and the J segment 9 bases; nucleotides outside the gene matches: 6. Germline CDR1 and CDR2: MNHEY and SVGAGI. CDR3 length: 14 residues. The CDR3 coding sequence is TGTGCCAGCAGTCTCGGACAGGGACCTTCACCCCTCCACTTT. This encodes CASSLGQGPSPLHF.

This chain uses TRBV27 with TRBJ1-4; D is perhaps TRBD1 (5 bases). The V end lost 7 bases, the J end lost 1 base, and 19 bases lay between the germline ends. The CDR3 length is 17 residues. The germline gives CDR1 MNHEY, CDR2 SMNVEV (reference sequence). The DNA for the CDR3 is TGTGCCAGCACCCCGGGGGACGGCCGCTTAACTAATGAAAAACTGTTTTTT. Translation: CASTPGDGRLTNEKLFF. Combining the CDR3 with reference TRBV27 and TRBJ1-4 gives the whole variable domain EAQVTQNPRYLITVTGKKLTVTCSQNMNHEYMSWYRQDPGLGLRQIYYSMNVEVTDKGDVPEGYKVSRKEKRNFPLILESPSPNQTSLYFCASTPGDGRLTNEKLFFGSGTQLSVL.

This clone was detected once. The chain carries TRBV7-9 and TRBJ1-5, with D uncertain. Germline V gene sequence: CDR1 SEHNR, CDR2 FQNEAQ (reference sequence). The CDR3 is 13 amino acids. V lost 8 bases and J 0 bases, leaving 8 bases between the germline ends. This CDR3 is CASAANSNQPQHF. The CDR3 DNA follows: TGTGCCAGCGCGGCGAATAGCAATCAGCCCCAGCATTTT. The full variable domain, in which reference TRBV7-9 and TRBJ1-5 provide the parts outside the CDR3, is DTGVSQNPRHKITKRGQNVTFRCDPISEHNRLYWYRQTLGQGPEFLTYFQNEAQLEKSRLLSDRFSAERPKGSFSTLEIQRTEQGDSAMYLCASAANSNQPQHFGDGTRLSIL.

This chain links TRBV6-5 with TRBJ2-2, with D perhaps TRBD1 (6 bases). With 7 bases removed from V and 7 bases from J, the gap between germline ends came to 10 bases. The CDR3 spans 12 residues. Germline V gene data show CDR1 as MNHEY and CDR2 as SVGAGI. The CDR3 loop reads CASTSGDGELFF. The CDR3 region has the DNA TGTGCCAGCACCTCAGGGGACGGGGAGCTGTTTTTT.

This clone was counted once. A junction end diverges from the germline sequence, so it may reflect a read error. This same CDR3 is encoded by further DNA sequences in the sample. The V and J genes are TRBV5-8 and TRBJ2-5; 9 nucleotides align to TRBD1. The CDR3 has 16 amino acids. From germline, CDR1 is SGHTS and CDR2 YDEGEE. CDR3 in amino acids: CASSSSGTGYWETQYF. The CDR3 DNA reads TGTGCTAGCAGCTCGTCCGGGACAGGGTATTGGGAGACCCAGTACTTC.

V gene TRBV9 combines with J gene TRBJ1-1, with D perhaps TRBD1 (5 bases). The CDR3 is made up of 14 amino acids. Germline V lookup: CDR1 SGDLS, CDR2 YYNGEE. V lost 6 bases and J lost 1, with 13 bases in between. In nucleotides, the CDR3 is TGTGCCAGCAATCGCGGGGGATCGAACACTGAAGCTTTCTTT. It yields the protein CASNRGGSNTEAFF. Full variable domain (outside the CDR3, taken from reference TRBV9 and TRBJ1-1): DSGVTQTPKHLITATGQRVTLRCSPRSGDLSVYWYQQSLDQGLQFLIQYYNGEERAKGNILERFSAQQFPDLHSELNLSSLELGDSALYFCASNRGGSNTEAFFGQGTRLTVV.

The gene calls are TRBV19 and TRBJ2-7; 9 bases fit TRBD1. V was clipped by 7 bases and J by 3 bases; unmatched bases: 7. This CDR3 spans 14 amino acids. Looked up from germline, CDR1 is LNHDA and CDR2 is SQIVND (reference sequence). The CDR3: CASTSGQGNYEQYF. CDR3 DNA sequence: TGTGCCAGTACCTCGGGACAGGGAAACTACGAGCAGTACTTC.

This chain uses TRBV5-1 with TRBJ2-7; 10 nucleotides match TRBD2. The CDR3 covers 15 residues. Germline V gene sequence: CDR1 SGHRS, CDR2 YFSETQ. J gave up 4 bases and V 2 bases, and 6 bases lay outside the gene matches. The CDR3 bases are TGCGCCAGCAGCTTTCCTAGCGGGGGTATTTACGAGCAGTACTTC. Translated, it gives CASSFPSGGIYEQYF.

The rearrangement joins TRBV5-4 to TRBJ1-1; 9 nucleotides line up with TRBD1. Germline CDR1 SGHNT, CDR2 YYREEE (reference sequence). This CDR3 contains 15 residues. Trimming took 5 bases from V and 4 from J; bases not matched to a gene: 9. CDR3 coding DNA: TGTGCCAGCAGTCCTACAGGGGGCGTGAGCACTGAAGCTTTCTTT. It encodes CASSPTGGVSTEAFF.

Only a few counts were recorded for this clone. The J gene is TRBJ2-5, the V gene TRBV5-1; the match to TRBD2 covers 7 bases. V lost 6 bases and J lost 2; bases outside the gene matches: 10. CDR3 length: 15 residues. In germline, CDR1 is SGHRS, CDR2 YFSETQ. The CDR3 DNA sequence: TGCGCCAGCAAGACCCAGCGGGGAACACAAGAGACCCAGTACTTC. It is translated as CASKTQRGTQETQYF.